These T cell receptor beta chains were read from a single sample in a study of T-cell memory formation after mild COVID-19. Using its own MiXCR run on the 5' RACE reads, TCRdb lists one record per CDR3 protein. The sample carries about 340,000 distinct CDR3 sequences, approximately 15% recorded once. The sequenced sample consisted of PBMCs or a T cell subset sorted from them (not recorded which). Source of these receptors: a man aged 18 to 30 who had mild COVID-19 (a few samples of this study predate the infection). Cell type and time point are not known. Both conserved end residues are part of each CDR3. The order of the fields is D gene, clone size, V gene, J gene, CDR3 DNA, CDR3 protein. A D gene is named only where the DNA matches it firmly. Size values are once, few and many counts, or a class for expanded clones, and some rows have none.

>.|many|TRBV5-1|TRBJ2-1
TGCGCCAGCAGCTTGGAACCCCAGGGGCGGAATGAGCAGTTCTTC
CASSLEPQGRNEQFF
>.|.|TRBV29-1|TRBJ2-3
TGCAGCGTTGACGTTGCAGATACGCAGTATTTT
CSVDVADTQYF
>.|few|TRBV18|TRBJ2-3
TGTGCCAGCTCACCACAGGGCCGCACAGATACGCAGTATTTT
CASSPQGRTDTQYF
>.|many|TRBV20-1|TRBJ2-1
TGCAGTGCTCGGGGGATTAGCTCCTACAATGAGCAGTTCTTC
CSARGISSYNEQFF
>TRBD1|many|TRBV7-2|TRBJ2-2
TGTGCCAGCAGCTCCGACAGGGGAATTGATCCCTTCACACCCGGGGAGCTGTTTTTT
CASSSDRGIDPFTPGELFF
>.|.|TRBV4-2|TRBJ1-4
TGTGCCAGCAGCCAAGGCCAGGAGGAAGAAAAACTGTTTTTT
CASSQGQEEEKLFF
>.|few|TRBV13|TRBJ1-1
TGTGCCAGCAGCTTAGGCCGGAGGGGGGCTGAAGCTTTCTTT
CASSLGRRGAEAFF
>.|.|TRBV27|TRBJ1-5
TGTGCCAGCAGTTTGAGGGGACCCAATCAGCCCCAGCATTTT
CASSLRGPNQPQHF
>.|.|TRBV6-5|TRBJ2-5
TGTGCCAGCAGCCGTCCCGGGACGGGGAAAGAGACCCAGTACTTC
CASSRPGTGKETQYF
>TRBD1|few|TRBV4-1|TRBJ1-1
TGCGCCAGCAATGGGGCGGGACAGGGGTTCACTGAAGCTTTCTTT
CASNGAGQGFTEAFF
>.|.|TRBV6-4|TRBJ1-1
TGTGCCAGCAGTGACACCGGGAACACTGAAGCTTTCTTT
CASSDTGNTEAFF
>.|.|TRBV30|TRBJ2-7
TGTGCCTGGAATTTTTATCCCCGGAGGGGCGAGCAGTACTTC
CAWNFYPRRGEQYF
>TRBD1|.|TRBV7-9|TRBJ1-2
TGTGCCAGCAGCTTGGCGGACAGGGACGGCTACACCTTC
CASSLADRDGYTF
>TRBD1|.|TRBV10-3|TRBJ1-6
TGTGCCATCAGGAAGTCCGGGACAGACGATAATTCACCCCTCCACTTT
CAIRKSGTDDNSPLHF
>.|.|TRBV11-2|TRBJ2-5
TGTGCCAGCAGCTCCTATTCCGGTGGCCCTACGGGGGAGACCCAGTACTTC
CASSSYSGGPTGETQYF
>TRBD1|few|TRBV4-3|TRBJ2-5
TGCGCCAGCAGCCCCCGACAGGGAGTAAAGACCCAGTACTTC
CASSPRQGVKTQYF
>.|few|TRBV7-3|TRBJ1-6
TGTGCCAGCAGCTCCCTAGGGGGGAATTCACCCCTCCACTTT
CASSSLGGNSPLHF
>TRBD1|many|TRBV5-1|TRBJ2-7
TGCGCCAGCAGCCGGGACAGGCCGGGGGAGCAGTACTTC
CASSRDRPGEQYF
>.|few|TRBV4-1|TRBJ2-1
TGCGCCAGCAGCACCCAATTAAGGGGGGAGATTTACTACAATGAGCAGTTCTTC
CASSTQLRGEIYYNEQFF
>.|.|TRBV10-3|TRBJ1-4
TGTGCCATCAGTGAGGGGGTTTCTAATGAAAAACTGTTTTTT
CAISEGVSNEKLFF
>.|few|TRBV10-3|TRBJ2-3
TGTGCCATCAGTGAGTCTACCAGCCTGAGCACAGATACGCAGTATTTT
CAISESTSLSTDTQYF
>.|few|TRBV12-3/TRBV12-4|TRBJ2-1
TGTGCCAGCAGTTCGGCGGGGCCGGCGCTCTTC
CASSSAGPALF
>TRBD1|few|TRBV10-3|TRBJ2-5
TGTGCCATCAGGAGGACAGGGGGCGAGGGTGAGACCCAGTACTTC
CAIRRTGGEGETQYF
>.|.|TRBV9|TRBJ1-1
TGTGCCAGCACCAGACAACTGAACACTGAAGCTTTCTTT
CASTRQLNTEAFF
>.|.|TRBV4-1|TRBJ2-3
TGCGCCAGCAGCCAAGGGGCCACAGATACGCAGTATTTT
CASSQGATDTQYF
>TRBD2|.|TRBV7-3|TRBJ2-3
TGTGCCAGCAGTACCGGACTAGCTTCAGATACGCAGTATTTT
CASSTGLASDTQYF
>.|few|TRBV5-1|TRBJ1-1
TGCGCCAGCAGCTTGGAGGGGGGGAGCACTGAAGCTTTCTTT
CASSLEGGSTEAFF
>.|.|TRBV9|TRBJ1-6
TGTGCCAGCAGCGAGACTCCTGGGGGAAATTCACCCCTCCACTTT
CASSETPGGNSPLHF
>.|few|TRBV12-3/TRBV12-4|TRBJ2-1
TGTGCCAGCAGGCTAGTGGATGAGCAGTTCTTC
CASRLVDEQFF
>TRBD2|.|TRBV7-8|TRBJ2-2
TGTGCCAGCAGCTGGGCTAGCGGGGGGGCCCCCGGGGAGCTGTTTTTT
CASSWASGGAPGELFF
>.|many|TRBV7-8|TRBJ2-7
TGTGCCAGCAGCCCCTTGTACGAGCAGTACTTC
CASSPLYEQYF